This TCR beta chain was recovered during a study of blood T cells in healthy people across ages. Sample-barcoded 5' priming and a J-beta primer mix drove a second PCR of roughly 6 to 12 cycles. A single record per CDR3 protein comes from TCRdb applying MiXCR to the 5' RACE reads. The repertoire holds approximately 850,000 distinct CDR3 sequences, with under 45% as singletons. Germline assignment: CDR1 SGHRS and CDR2 YFSETQ. The V gene end was trimmed by 4 bases and the J gene end by 0 bases; junction bases not matched to a gene: 15. The CDR3 runs to 19 residues. This clonotype came up a few times. This chain links TRBV5-1 with TRBJ1-4; 7 bases are shared with TRBD1. This TCR was sampled from a man aged 55 to 70 in good health. The sequencing input was blood. The CDR3 DNA reads as TGCGCCAGCAGCCCCCATCCGGACAGGACCTTTGCAACTAATGAAAAACTGTTTTTT. Its protein product is CASSPHPDRTFATNEKLFF.